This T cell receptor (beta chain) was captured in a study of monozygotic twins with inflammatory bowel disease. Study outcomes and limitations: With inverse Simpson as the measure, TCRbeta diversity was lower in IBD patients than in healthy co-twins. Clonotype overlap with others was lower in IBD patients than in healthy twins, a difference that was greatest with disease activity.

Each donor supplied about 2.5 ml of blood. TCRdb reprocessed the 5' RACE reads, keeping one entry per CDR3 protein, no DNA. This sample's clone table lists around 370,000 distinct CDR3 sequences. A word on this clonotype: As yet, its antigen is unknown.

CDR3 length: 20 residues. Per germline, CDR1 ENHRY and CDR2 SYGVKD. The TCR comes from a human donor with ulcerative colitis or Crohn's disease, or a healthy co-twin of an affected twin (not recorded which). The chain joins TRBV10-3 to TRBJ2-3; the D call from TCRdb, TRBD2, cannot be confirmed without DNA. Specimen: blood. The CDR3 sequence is CAISEWGTSGGPLSTDTQYF.